This T cell receptor beta chain was profiled in a study of cytotoxic CD8 clonotypes in ibrutinib-treated CLL. Whole-study context: Responses comprised about 25 partial and 2 complete; at median about 68 months, approximately 14 remained remitted and some twelve progressed. Study outcomes and limitations: Age-matched healthy donor levels were exceeded by baseline clonality, which tracked circulating CD8+ T-cell counts.

The repertoire was sequenced with immunoSEQ multiplex PCR; TCRdb's copy has only in-frame clones and lacks some. The profile shows more than 140,000 clones, roughly 80% of them singletons. CDR3 length: 14 amino acids. Germline loops: CDR1 WSHSY, CDR2 SAAADI. The V gene end was trimmed by 10 bases and the J gene end by 7 bases; junction bases not matched to a gene: 10. As to this clone: Its antigen is unidentified.

The receptor comes from a human donor with chronic lymphocytic leukemia. The chain is built from TRBV10-2 and TRBJ1-4, with 9 nucleotides matching TRBD1. The sequenced sample was PBMCs, obtained after 12 months of ibrutinib treatment. The CDR3 nucleotides are TGCGCCACCTATAAGGGACAGGGATTTGAAAAACTGTTTTTT. This translates into CATYKGQGFEKLFF.